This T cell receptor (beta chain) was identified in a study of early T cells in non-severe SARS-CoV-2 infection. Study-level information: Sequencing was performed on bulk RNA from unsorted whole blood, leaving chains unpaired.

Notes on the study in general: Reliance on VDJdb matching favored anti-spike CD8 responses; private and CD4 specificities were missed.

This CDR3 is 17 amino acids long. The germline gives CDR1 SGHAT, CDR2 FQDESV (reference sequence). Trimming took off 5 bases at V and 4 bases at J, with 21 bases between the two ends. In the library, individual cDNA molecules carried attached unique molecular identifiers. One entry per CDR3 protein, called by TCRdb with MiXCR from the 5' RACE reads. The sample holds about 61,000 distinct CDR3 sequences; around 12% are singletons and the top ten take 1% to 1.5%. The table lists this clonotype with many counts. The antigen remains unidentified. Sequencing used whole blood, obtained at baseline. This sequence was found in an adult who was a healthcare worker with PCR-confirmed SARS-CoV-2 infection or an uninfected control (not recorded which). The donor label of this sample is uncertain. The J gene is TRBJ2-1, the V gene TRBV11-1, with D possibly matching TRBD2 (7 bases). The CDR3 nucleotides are TGTGCCAGCAGCCTGGGGGCCGGGACTACCATGTACAATGAGCAGTTCTTC. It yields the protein CASSLGAGTTMYNEQFF. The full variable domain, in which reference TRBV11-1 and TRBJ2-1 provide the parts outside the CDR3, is EAEVAQSPRYKITEKSQAVAFWCDPISGHATLYWYRQILGQGPELLVQFQDESVVDDSQLPKDRFSAERLKGVDSTLKIQPAELGDSAMYLCASSLGAGTTMYNEQFFGPGTRLTVL.